The entry below gives a single T cell receptor beta chain sequence along with its context. This entry is derived from a study of blood T cell repertoires in COVID-19. Per the germline V gene, CDR1 is LGHDT and CDR2 is YNNKEL (reference sequence). CDR3 length equals 16 residues. Deletions cut 0 bases from V and 5 bases from J, with 14 bases between. Measured with immunoSEQ multiplex PCR; TCRdb has only the in-frame clones, and not every one. The sample includes under 250,000 clones, about 90% of them seen just once. Sequenced sample: peripheral blood. The chain couples TRBV3-1 (or the pseudogene TRBV3-2) to TRBJ1-3; the D is unclear. The sequence was collected from a man aged 30-40 years with COVID-19, enrolled during active disease. The DNA of the CDR3 is TGTGCCAGCAGCCAAGACTCCGGTGGAGGCCGAAACACCATATATTTT. Protein: CASSQDSGGGRNTIYF.